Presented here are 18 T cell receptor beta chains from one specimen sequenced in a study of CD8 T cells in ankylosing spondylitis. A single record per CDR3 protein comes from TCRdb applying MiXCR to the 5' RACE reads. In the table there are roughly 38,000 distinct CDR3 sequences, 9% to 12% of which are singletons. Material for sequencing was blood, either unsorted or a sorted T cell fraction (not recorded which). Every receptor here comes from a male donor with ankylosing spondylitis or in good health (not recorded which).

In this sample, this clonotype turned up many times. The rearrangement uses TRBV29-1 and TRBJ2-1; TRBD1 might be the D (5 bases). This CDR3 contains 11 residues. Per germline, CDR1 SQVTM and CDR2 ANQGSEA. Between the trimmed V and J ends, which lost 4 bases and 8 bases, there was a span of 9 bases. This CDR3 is CSVGFRDEQFF. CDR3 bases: TGCAGCGTTGGTTTCAGGGATGAGCAGTTCTTC.

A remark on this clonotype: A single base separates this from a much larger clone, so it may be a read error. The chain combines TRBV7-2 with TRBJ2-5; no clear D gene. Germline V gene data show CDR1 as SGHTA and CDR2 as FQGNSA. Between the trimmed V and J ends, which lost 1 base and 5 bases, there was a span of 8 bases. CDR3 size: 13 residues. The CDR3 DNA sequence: TGTGCCAGCAGCTTAGGCGTCTGGGAGACCCAGTACTTC. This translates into CASSLGVWETQYF.

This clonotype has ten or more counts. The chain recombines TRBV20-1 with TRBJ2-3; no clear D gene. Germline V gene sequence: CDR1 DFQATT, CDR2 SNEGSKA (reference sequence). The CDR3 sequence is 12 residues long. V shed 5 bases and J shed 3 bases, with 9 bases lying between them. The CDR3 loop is CSALLDTDTQYF. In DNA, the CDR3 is TGCAGTGCTTTATTAGATACAGATACGCAGTATTTT.

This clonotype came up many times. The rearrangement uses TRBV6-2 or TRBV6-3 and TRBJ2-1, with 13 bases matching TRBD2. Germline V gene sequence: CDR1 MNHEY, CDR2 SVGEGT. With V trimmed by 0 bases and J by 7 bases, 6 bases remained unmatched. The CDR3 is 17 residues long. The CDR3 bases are TGTGCCAGCAGTTACTCGAGAACTAGCGGGAGGGGTAATGAGCAGTTCTTC. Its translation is CASSYSRTSGRGNEQFF.

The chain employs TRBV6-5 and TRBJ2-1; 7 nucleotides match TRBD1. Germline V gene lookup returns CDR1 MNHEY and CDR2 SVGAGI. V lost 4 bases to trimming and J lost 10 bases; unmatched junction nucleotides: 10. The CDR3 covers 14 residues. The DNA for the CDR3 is TGTGCCAGCAGTTCCGGGACAGCCCCCTTGGAGCAGTTCTTC. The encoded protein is CASSSGTAPLEQFF.

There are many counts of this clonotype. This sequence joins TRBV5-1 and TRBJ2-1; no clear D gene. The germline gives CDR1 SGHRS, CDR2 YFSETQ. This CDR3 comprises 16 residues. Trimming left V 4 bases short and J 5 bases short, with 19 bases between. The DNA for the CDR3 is TGCGCCAGCAGCCTCACACCAACTGCGGCGGACAATGAGCAGTTCTTC. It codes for CASSLTPTAADNEQFF. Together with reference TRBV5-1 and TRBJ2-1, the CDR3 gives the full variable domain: KAGVTQTPRYLIKTRGQQVTLSCSPISGHRSVSWYQQTPGQGLQFLFEYFSETQRNKGNFPGRFSGRQFSNSRSEMNVSTLELGDSALYLCASSLTPTAADNEQFFGPGTRLTVL.

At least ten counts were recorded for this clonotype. The CDR3 DNA is TGTGCCAGCAGCTGGCAGCGCCCTAATGAAAAACTGTTTTTT. This codes for CASSWQRPNEKLFF. This chain connects TRBV27 to TRBJ1-4; D is uncertain. This CDR3 has 14 amino acids. Deletions cut 6 bases from V and 3 bases from J, with 11 bases between. CDR1 is MNHEY and CDR2 is SMNVEV in the germline V gene (reference sequence).

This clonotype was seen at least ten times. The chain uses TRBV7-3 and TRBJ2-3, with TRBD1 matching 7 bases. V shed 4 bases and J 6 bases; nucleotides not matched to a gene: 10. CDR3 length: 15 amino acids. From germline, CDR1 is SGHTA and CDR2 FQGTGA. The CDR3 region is CASSSGQLERDTQYF. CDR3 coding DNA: TGTGCCAGCAGCTCGGGACAGCTAGAGAGGGATACGCAGTATTTT.

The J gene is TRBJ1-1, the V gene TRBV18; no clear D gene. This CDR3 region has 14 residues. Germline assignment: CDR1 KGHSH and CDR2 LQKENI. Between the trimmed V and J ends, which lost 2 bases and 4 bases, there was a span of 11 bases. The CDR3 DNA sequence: TGTGCCAGCTCACCATTAGGGATGAGCACTGAAGCTTTCTTT. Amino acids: CASSPLGMSTEAFF.

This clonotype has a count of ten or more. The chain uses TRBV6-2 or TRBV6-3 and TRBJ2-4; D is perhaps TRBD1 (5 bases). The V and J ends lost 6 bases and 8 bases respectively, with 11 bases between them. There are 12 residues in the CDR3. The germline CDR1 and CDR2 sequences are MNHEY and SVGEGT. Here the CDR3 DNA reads TGTGCCAGCAGCCAAAAGACAGACATTCAGTACTTC. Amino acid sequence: CASSQKTDIQYF.

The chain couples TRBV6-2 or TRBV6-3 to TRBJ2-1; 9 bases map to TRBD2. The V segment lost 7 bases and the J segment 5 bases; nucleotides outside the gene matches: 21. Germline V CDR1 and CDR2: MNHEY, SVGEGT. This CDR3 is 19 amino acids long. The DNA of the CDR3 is TGTGCCAGCAACCCATTCCCCACTGGCGGGAGGGCCGTCAACAATGAGCAGTTCTTC. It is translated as CASNPFPTGGRAVNNEQFF.

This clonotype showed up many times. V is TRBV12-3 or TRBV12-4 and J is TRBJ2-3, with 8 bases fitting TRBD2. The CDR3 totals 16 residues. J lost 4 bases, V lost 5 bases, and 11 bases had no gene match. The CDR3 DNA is TGTGCCAGCAGTCTCCACGGGGCGGGAGGTTCAGATACGCAGTATTTT. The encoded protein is CASSLHGAGGSDTQYF.

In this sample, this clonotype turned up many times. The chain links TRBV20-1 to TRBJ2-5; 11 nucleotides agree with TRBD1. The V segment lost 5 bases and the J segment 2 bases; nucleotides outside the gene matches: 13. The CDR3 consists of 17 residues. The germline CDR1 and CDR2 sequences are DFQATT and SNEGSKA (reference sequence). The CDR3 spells CSAFGGSDRGLQETQYF. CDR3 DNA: TGCAGTGCTTTTGGGGGCTCGGACAGGGGGCTACAAGAGACCCAGTACTTC.

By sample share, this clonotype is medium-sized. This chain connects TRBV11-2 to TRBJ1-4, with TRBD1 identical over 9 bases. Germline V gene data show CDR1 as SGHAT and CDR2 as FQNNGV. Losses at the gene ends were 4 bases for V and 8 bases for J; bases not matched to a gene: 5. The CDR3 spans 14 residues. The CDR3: CASSSTGGKEKLFF. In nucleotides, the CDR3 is TGTGCCAGCAGCTCCACAGGGGGCAAAGAAAAACTGTTTTTT.

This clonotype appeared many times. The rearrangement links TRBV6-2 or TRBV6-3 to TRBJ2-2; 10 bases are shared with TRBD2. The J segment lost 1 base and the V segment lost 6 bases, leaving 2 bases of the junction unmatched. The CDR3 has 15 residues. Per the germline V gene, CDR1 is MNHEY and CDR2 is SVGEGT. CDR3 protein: CASSWTSGNTGELFF. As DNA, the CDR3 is TGTGCCAGCAGCTGGACTAGCGGGAACACCGGGGAGCTGTTTTTT.

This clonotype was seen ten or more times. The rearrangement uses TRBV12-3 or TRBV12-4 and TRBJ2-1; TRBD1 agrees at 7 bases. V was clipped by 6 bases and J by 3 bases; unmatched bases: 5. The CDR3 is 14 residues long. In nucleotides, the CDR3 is TGTGCCAGCAGGCTTAGACAGGGCTACAATGAGCAGTTCTTC. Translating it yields CASRLRQGYNEQFF.

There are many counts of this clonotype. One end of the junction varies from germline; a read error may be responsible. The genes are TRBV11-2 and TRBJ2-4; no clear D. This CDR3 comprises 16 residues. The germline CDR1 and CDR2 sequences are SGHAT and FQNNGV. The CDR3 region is CANSPGSGLAKNIQYF. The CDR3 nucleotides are TGTGCCAACAGCCCCGGGTCAGGTCTAGCCAAAAACATTCAGTACTTC.

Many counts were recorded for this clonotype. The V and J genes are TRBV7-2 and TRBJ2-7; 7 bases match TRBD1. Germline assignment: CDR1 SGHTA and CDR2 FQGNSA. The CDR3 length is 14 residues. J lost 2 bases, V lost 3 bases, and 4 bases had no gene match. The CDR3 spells CASSLDRHPYEQYF. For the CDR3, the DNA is TGTGCCAGCAGCTTGGACAGGCATCCCTACGAGCAGTACTTC.